These T cell receptor beta chains were read from a single sample in a study of CD8+ T cells in alopecia areata. Generated by immunoSEQ multiplex PCR, the TCRdb table keeps only in-frame clones and is missing some. The sample lists about 200,000 clones, roughly 64% occurring once. Source: CD4+ T cells sorted from blood, taken at week 24, from a patient treated with tofacitinib. These receptor sequences come from a human donor with alopecia areata. The CDR3 runs from the conserved cysteine through the conserved F or W. The D gene is left open where the match is weak. Size tells how often a clone was seen (once, few, many) or the class of an expanded clone, and some rows leave it out.

abundance: once
v_gene: TRBV30
d_gene: .
j_gene: TRBJ1-2
CDR3aa: CAWSVGHSYTF
CDR3nt: TGTGCCTGGAGTGTAGGGCACAGCTACACCTTC

abundance: .
v_gene: TRBV7-2
d_gene: TRBD1
j_gene: TRBJ1-4
CDR3aa: CASSSGQSNEKLFF
CDR3nt: TGTGCCAGCAGCTCGGGACAGAGTAATGAAAAACTGTTTTTT

abundance: .
v_gene: TRBV28
d_gene: .
j_gene: TRBJ2-7
CDR3aa: CASRRRGQSNYEQYF
CDR3nt: TGTGCCAGCAGGCGTCGCGGACAGTCAAACTACGAGCAGTACTTC

abundance: few
v_gene: TRBV10-3
d_gene: .
j_gene: TRBJ2-7
CDR3aa: CAISEATFAGTAYEQYF
CDR3nt: TGTGCCATCAGTGAGGCCACTTTTGCAGGGACTGCCTACGAGCAGTACTTC

abundance: .
v_gene: TRBV5-1
d_gene: .
j_gene: TRBJ1-3
CDR3aa: CASSPSSGLLGNTIYF
CDR3nt: TGCGCCAGCAGCCCTTCCTCGGGCCTTCTCGGAAACACCATATATTTT

abundance: .
v_gene: TRBV2
d_gene: .
j_gene: TRBJ1-2
CDR3aa: CASSNPTIYRGSYGYTF
CDR3nt: TGTGCCAGCAGTAACCCAACTATCTATCGGGGGAGCTATGGCTACACCTTC

abundance: few
v_gene: TRBV29-1
d_gene: .
j_gene: TRBJ2-5
CDR3aa: CSVEEGSQETQYF
CDR3nt: TGCAGCGTTGAAGAGGGGTCACAAGAGACCCAGTACTTC

abundance: .
v_gene: TRBV6-5
d_gene: .
j_gene: TRBJ2-2
CDR3aa: CASSYSWDTGELFF
CDR3nt: TGTGCCAGCAGTTACTCATGGGACACCGGGGAGCTGTTTTTT

abundance: .
v_gene: TRBV5-1
d_gene: TRBD2
j_gene: TRBJ2-5
CDR3aa: CASSLETSGWKTQYF
CDR3nt: TGCGCCAGCAGCTTGGAGACTAGCGGGTGGAAGACCCAGTACTTC

abundance: .
v_gene: TRBV29-1
d_gene: TRBD1
j_gene: TRBJ2-5
CDR3aa: CSATGGSKETQYF
CDR3nt: TGCAGCGCGACAGGGGGTTCCAAGGAGACCCAGTACTTC

abundance: .
v_gene: TRBV5-1
d_gene: .
j_gene: TRBJ2-6
CDR3aa: CASSFPGVSSGANVLTF
CDR3nt: TGCGCCAGCAGCTTTCCAGGCGTCAGCTCTGGGGCCAACGTCCTGACTTTC

abundance: .
v_gene: TRBV5-1
d_gene: TRBD2
j_gene: TRBJ2-3
CDR3aa: CASRAGGPSDTQYF
CDR3nt: TGCGCCAGCCGAGCGGGGGGGCCGTCAGATACGCAGTATTTT

abundance: .
v_gene: TRBV30
d_gene: TRBD2
j_gene: TRBJ2-7
CDR3aa: CALTSGSYEQYF
CDR3nt: TGTGCCTTGACTAGCGGCTCCTACGAGCAGTACTTC

abundance: once
v_gene: TRBV29-1
d_gene: .
j_gene: TRBJ1-1
CDR3aa: CSVRVSPKGTEAFF
CDR3nt: TGCAGCGTTCGTGTATCTCCTAAAGGCACTGAAGCTTTCTTT